This T cell receptor beta chain was recovered during a study of response to subunit inactivated influenza vaccine. General study findings and limits: It was the authors' suggestion that each seasonal influenza vaccination recruits few new T cells.

MiXCR, run by TCRdb on the RT-PCR reads, gives a single entry per CDR3 protein. The repertoire has roughly 160,000 distinct CDR3 sequences, about 11% of them found once; the top ten carry about 40%. The V end was cut by 1 base, the J end by 1 base, with 12 bases between. There are 16 residues in the CDR3. The germline V gene encodes CDR1 LNHNV and CDR2 YYDKDF (reference sequence). This clonotype was detected ten times or more. Antigen specificity is unknown. This TCR derives from a man between 50 and 69 years old who received an inactivated influenza vaccine. Sequenced material: CD8+ T cells sorted from PBMCs, taken 23 to 25 months after vaccination. This sequence joins TRBV15 and TRBJ2-3; D call uncertain. In DNA, the CDR3 is TGTGCCACCAGCAGAGGCCGGAGTGTTGGCACAGATACGCAGTATTTT. Its protein is CATSRGRSVGTDTQYF.